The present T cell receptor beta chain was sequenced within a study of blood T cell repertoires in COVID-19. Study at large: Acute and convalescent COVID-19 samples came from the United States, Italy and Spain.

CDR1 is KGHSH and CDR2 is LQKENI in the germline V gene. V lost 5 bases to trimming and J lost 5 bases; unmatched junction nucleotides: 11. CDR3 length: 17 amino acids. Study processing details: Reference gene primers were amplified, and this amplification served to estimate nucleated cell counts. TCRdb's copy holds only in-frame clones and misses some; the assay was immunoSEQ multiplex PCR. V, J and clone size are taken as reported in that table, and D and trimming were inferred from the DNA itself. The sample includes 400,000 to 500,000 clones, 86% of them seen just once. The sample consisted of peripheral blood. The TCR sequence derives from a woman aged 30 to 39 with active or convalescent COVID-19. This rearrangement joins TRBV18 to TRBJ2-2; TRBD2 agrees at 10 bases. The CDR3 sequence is CASSTIAGGFGTGELFF. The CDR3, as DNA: TGTGCCAGCTCAACGATAGCGGGAGGTTTTGGAACCGGGGAGCTGTTTTTT.